This T cell receptor (beta chain) is from a study of blood T cell repertoires in COVID-19. On the study more broadly: Acute and convalescent COVID-19 specimens originated in the United States, Italy and Spain. Sample material is recorded as cDNA or gDNA derived from T cells, B-cell-depleted T cells, or PBMCs.

Per the original methods: Using reference gene primer amplification, nucleated cell counts were estimated. Assay: immunoSEQ multiplex PCR; the TCRdb copy retains only in-frame clones and omits some. D and trimming were read from the DNA, whereas the V and J calls and clone size are those reported in that table. The table records about 490,000 clones, over 75% of them present only once. V gave up 0 bases and J gave up 9 bases; unmatched junction bases: 9. This CDR3 spans 16 amino acids. Looked up from germline, CDR1 is LGHNA and CDR2 is YSLEER. The chain carries TRBV4-3 and TRBJ2-1, with TRBD2 matching 9 bases. The sequenced sample was peripheral blood. The sequence was obtained from a human donor in a cohort sampled during active COVID-19. The CDR3 bases are TGCGCCAGCAGCCAAGAATCTCTAGCGGGGAGGCCTGAGCAGTTCTTC. It encodes CASSQESLAGRPEQFF.